Below are 18 T cell receptor beta chains sequenced from a single sample in a study of Graves' ophthalmopathy and Graves' hyperthyroidism. Using RNA transcripts, the TCR beta CDR3 regions were amplified. HTBI-primed RT-PCR formed the first round, and a multiplex PCR formed the second. Each CDR3 protein is one row after TCRdb ran MiXCR on the multiplex PCR reads. The table lists over a million distinct CDR3 sequences, roughly two fifths of them singletons, with 11% in the top ten. The material sequenced was peripheral blood or thyroid tissue (not recorded which). The receptors derive from an adult man with Graves' hyperthyroidism.

In this sample, this clonotype turned up many times. The V and J genes are TRBV20-1 and TRBJ2-5; the match to TRBD2 covers 8 bases. Germline CDR1 reads DFQATT; CDR2 reads SNEGSKA (reference sequence). J gave up 3 bases and V 3 bases, and 6 bases lay outside the gene matches. The CDR3 sequence is 14 residues long. The CDR3 spells CSARSGGYKETQYF. Here the CDR3 DNA reads TGCAGTGCTAGGAGCGGGGGCTATAAAGAGACCCAGTACTTC.

This clonotype appeared many times. The CDR3 nucleotides are TGCGCCAGCAGCTTGGAGTCGGGGTGGACTGAAGCTTTCTTT. Translated: CASSLESGWTEAFF. V and J are TRBV5-1 and TRBJ1-1; unclear D gene. The CDR3 contains 14 residues. V shed 0 bases and J shed 5 bases, with 11 bases lying between them. Germline CDR1 reads SGHRS; CDR2 reads YFSETQ.

V gene TRBV15 combines with J gene TRBJ1-2, with a weak D call TRBD1 (6 bases). This CDR3 region has 15 residues. V lost 3 bases and J lost 0, with 11 bases in between. The germline CDR1 and CDR2 sequences are LNHNV and YYDKDF (reference sequence). As DNA, the CDR3 is TGTGCCACCAGCAGTGATCCAGGGGCTAACTATGGCTACACCTTC. It yields the protein CATSSDPGANYGYTF.

V gene TRBV19 combines with J gene TRBJ2-7, with 10 bases that match TRBD1. The V and J ends lost 4 bases and 5 bases, in that order; junction bases with no gene match: 8. The germline V gene encodes CDR1 LNHDA and CDR2 SQIVND (reference sequence). This CDR3 is built from 15 residues. The CDR3 DNA reads TGTGCCAGTAGTACCCCCGCGACAGGGGGCAACGAGCAGTACTTC. Protein: CASSTPATGGNEQYF.

This chain joins TRBV7-2 and TRBJ1-5; D uncertain. Trimming left V 5 bases short and J 7 bases short, with 18 bases between. CDR1 is SGHTA and CDR2 is FQGNSA in the germline V gene. The CDR3 is made up of 15 amino acids. CDR3 nucleotide sequence: TGTGCCAGCAGCCCTAGCGGGGTGTATGGGCAGCCCCAGCATTTT. Translating gives CASSPSGVYGQPQHF.

Only a few counts were recorded for this clonotype. This rearrangement joins TRBV12-3 or TRBV12-4 to TRBJ1-5; maybe TRBD1 (6 bases). Trimming took off 6 bases at V and 6 bases at J, with 15 bases between the two ends. This CDR3 is built from 14 residues. The CDR3 sequence: CASSLREGGQPQHF. CDR3 nucleotide sequence: TGTGCCAGCAGCCTCAGGGAGGGGGGTCAGCCCCAGCATTTT.

Of note for this clonotype: A single base separates this from a much larger clone, so it may be a read error. The J gene is TRBJ1-4, the V gene TRBV5-1; tentative D call: TRBD1 (5 bases). CDR3 size: 14 residues. The ends were cut back, 5 bases at V and 7 bases at J, with 15 bases in the middle. CDR1 and CDR2 from the germline V gene are SGHRS and YFSETQ. CDR3 DNA sequence: TGCGCCAGCAGATTACAGGAGTTCGGTGAAAAACTGTTTTTT. This gives the protein CASRLQEFGEKLFF.

This clonotype occurred many times. The V gene is TRBV20-1, the J gene TRBJ2-5; D not resolved. Germline values: CDR1 DFQATT, CDR2 SNEGSKA (reference sequence). Trimming shortened V by 4 bases and J by 2 bases, and 17 bases separated the two germline ends. The CDR3 is made up of 15 amino acids. The CDR3 DNA is TGCAGTGCTATACTCCGAACTGGCCCTCAAGAGACCCAGTACTTC. This codes for CSAILRTGPQETQYF.

Notes on this clonotype: Since a much larger clone is just one base distant, this may be a read error. The J gene is TRBJ2-5, the V gene TRBV5-5; 9 bases fit TRBD1. There are 12 residues in the CDR3. Germline CDR1 is SGHKS and CDR2 is YYEKEE (reference sequence). The trim removed 4 bases at V and 9 bases at J, leaving 4 bases unmatched. The CDR3, as DNA: TGTGCCAGCAGCACGGACAGGGGAGCCCAGTACTTC. Translating it yields CASSTDRGAQYF.

The table lists this clonotype with many counts. CDR3 DNA sequence: TGTGCCAGCAGCTTAGCTTTCGGCCAAGAGACCCAGTACTTC. This encodes CASSLAFGQETQYF. The rearrangement joins TRBV11-2 to TRBJ2-5; D gene ambiguous. The CDR3 extends over 14 amino acids. CDR1 is SGHAT, CDR2 FQNNGV, per germline. Trimming removed 1 base at V and 1 base at J, with 7 bases between.

The V and J genes are TRBV19 and TRBJ2-3; a possible D gene is TRBD2 (6 bases). Germline V lookup: CDR1 LNHDA, CDR2 SQIVND (reference sequence). There are 16 residues in the CDR3. V was cut by 6 bases and J by 0 bases, with 16 bases left in between. In nucleotides, the CDR3 is TGTGCCAGTAGCGCCGGGACTCGAACTAGCACAGATACGCAGTATTTT. Translating gives CASSAGTRTSTDTQYF.

V usage is TRBV20-1 and J usage is TRBJ2-7, with TRBD2 identical over 15 bases. There are 17 residues in the CDR3. CDR1 DFQATT and CDR2 SNEGSKA come from the germline V gene (reference sequence). Trimming removed 4 bases from V and 4 bases from J; junction bases left unmatched: 11. Here the CDR3 DNA reads TGCAGTGCTAAACCGACCGTGGGACTAGCGGGGGGTTACGAGCAGTACTTC. Its translation: CSAKPTVGLAGGYEQYF.

There are many counts of this clonotype. CDR3: CASSFTGTGSNEQYF. The CDR3 DNA is TGTGCCAGCAGCTTCACCGGGACAGGGTCTAACGAGCAGTACTTC. The chain combines TRBV7-9 with TRBJ2-7; 9 bases map to TRBD1. There are 15 residues in the CDR3. J lost 5 bases, V lost 3 bases, and 8 bases had no gene match. Germline values: CDR1 SEHNR, CDR2 FQNEAQ (reference sequence).

The rearrangement joins TRBV7-9 to TRBJ2-7; 11 bases match TRBD2. V gave up 4 bases and J gave up 1 base; unmatched junction bases: 6. This CDR3 contains 16 residues. Looked up from germline, CDR1 is SEHNR and CDR2 is FQNEAQ (reference sequence). The CDR3 region has the DNA TGTGCCAGCAGCTGGGGGGGGACTAGCGGTTCCTACGAGCAGTACTTC. This encodes CASSWGGTSGSYEQYF.

In this sample, this clonotype turned up many times. The V and J genes are TRBV12-3 or TRBV12-4 and TRBJ1-4; 8 nucleotides align to TRBD1. The CDR3 sequence is 14 residues long. V trimming: 5 bases; J trimming: 6 bases; junction bases outside the gene matches: 5. CDR3 amino acids: CASSRQGWHEKLFF. DNA of the CDR3: TGTGCCAGCAGTCGACAGGGGTGGCATGAAAAACTGTTTTTT.

The chain employs TRBV7-3 and TRBJ1-5; 8 bases match TRBD1. The V gene's germline CDR1 is SGHTA and CDR2 FQGTGA. V was pared by 5 bases and J by 0 bases, with 12 bases of the junction left unmatched. CDR3 size: 18 residues. CDR3 DNA: TGTGCCAGCAGCCGTGGACAGGGTGGTTCCTATAGCAATCAGCCCCAGCATTTT. Its protein is CASSRGQGGSYSNQPQHF. Together with reference TRBV7-3 and TRBJ1-5, the CDR3 gives the full variable domain: GAGVSQTPSNKVTEKGKYVELRCDPISGHTALYWYRQSLGQGPEFLIYFQGTGAADDSGLPNDRFFAVRPEGSVSTLKIQRTERGDSAVYLCASSRGQGGSYSNQPQHFGDGTRLSIL.

This clonotype was picked up one time. The chain employs TRBV12-3 or TRBV12-4 and TRBJ1-1, with TRBD1 as a possible D gene (6 bases). This CDR3 has 16 amino acids. Trimming shortened V by 3 bases and J by 0 bases, and 14 bases separated the two germline ends. Here the CDR3 reads CASSFNQGMVNTEAFF. The CDR3 nucleotides are TGTGCCAGCAGTTTCAACCAGGGGATGGTGAACACTGAAGCTTTCTTT.

The rearrangement joins TRBV12-3 or TRBV12-4 to TRBJ1-2; D remains ambiguous. The CDR3 loop spans 10 amino acids. The V end was cut by 6 bases, the J end by 12 bases, with 11 bases between. The CDR3 sequence: CASSPPGNTF. CDR3 DNA sequence: TGTGCCAGCAGCCCACCTGGAAACACCTTC.